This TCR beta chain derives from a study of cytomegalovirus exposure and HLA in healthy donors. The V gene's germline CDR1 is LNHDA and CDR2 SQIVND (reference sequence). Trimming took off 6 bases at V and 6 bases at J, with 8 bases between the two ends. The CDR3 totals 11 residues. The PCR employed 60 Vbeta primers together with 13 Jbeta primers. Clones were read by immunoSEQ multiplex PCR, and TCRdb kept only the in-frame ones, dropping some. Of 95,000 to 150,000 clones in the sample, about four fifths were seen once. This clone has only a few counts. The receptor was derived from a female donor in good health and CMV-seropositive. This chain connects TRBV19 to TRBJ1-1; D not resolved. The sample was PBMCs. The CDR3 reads CASSRRAEAFF. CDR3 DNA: TGTGCCAGTAGCCGACGGGCTGAAGCTTTCTTT.